This T cell receptor beta chain was documented in a study of cytomegalovirus exposure and HLA in healthy donors. Study-level information: There were 70 million to 95 million unique TCRs (from HLA-typed donors) in an early data release.

Study-level points and caveats: It was reported that TCR beta sequences correctly inferred the HLA-A and HLA-B alleles for most subjects. The study designated about 180 TCR beta chains cytomegalovirus-associated.

Turning to this clone: Its antigen is not known.

The primer mix had 60 Vbeta and 13 Jbeta primers. Here immunoSEQ multiplex PCR was the method, and the copy in TCRdb shows in-frame clones only, minus some. The table shows around 180,000 clones, with around 68% occurring only once. The sample taken for sequencing was PBMCs. The sequence was collected from a girl under 18 in good health and CMV-seronegative.

The CDR3 bases are TGTGCCAGCAGCGTTGGGTCCAGGTCACCCCTCCACTTT. Translated, it gives CASSVGSRSPLHF. The gene calls are TRBV9 and TRBJ1-6; no definite D call. The ends were cut back, 2 bases at V and 10 bases at J, with 10 bases in the middle. CDR3 length: 13 amino acids. The germline V gene has CDR1 SGDLS and CDR2 YYNGEE.